Following are 11 T cell receptor beta chains from one sample sequenced in a study of T cell repertoires in cytomegalovirus infection. Each CDR3 protein is one row after TCRdb ran MiXCR on the reads. The repertoire holds hundreds of thousands of distinct CDR3 sequences, with roughly 15% as singletons. The sequenced sample consisted of PBMCs. The source of these receptors is a human donor in good health (CMV status not recorded). Some clones in this sample may be carry-over from other donors' samples.

This clonotype has ten or more counts. The V call is TRBV12-3 or TRBV12-4, the J call TRBJ2-5; 9 positions match TRBD2. The CDR3 is 16 residues long. The V and J ends lost 5 bases and 1 base, in that order; junction bases with no gene match: 8. Written as DNA, the CDR3 is TGTGCCAGCAGTCCTAAACCGGGACTAGCCCAAGAGACCCAGTACTTC. Protein: CASSPKPGLAQETQYF.

The V and J genes are TRBV7-9 and TRBJ2-1; 7 positions agree with TRBD1. The V gene's germline CDR1 is SEHNR and CDR2 FQNEAQ (reference sequence). The CDR3 totals 13 residues. The J segment lost 7 bases and the V segment lost 5 bases, leaving 5 bases of the junction unmatched. CDR3: CASSLSTGNEQFF. For the CDR3, the DNA is TGTGCCAGCAGCCTTTCGACAGGGAATGAGCAGTTCTTC.

The CDR3 sequence: CAISEVATNEKLFF. The CDR3 region has the DNA TGTGCCATCAGCGAGGTCGCAACTAATGAAAAACTGTTTTTT. V usage is TRBV10-3 and J usage is TRBJ1-4; no firm D call. The germline V gene encodes CDR1 ENHRY and CDR2 SYGVKD. This CDR3 contains 14 residues. V gave up 6 bases and J gave up 0 bases, with 8 bases separating them.

The sample holds a few counts of this clonotype. The rearrangement links TRBV28 to TRBJ1-6; D is uncertain. The CDR3 contains 11 residues. V shed 4 bases and J shed 9 bases, with 4 bases lying between them. Germline V gene lookup returns CDR1 MDHEN and CDR2 SYDVKM. The CDR3 DNA sequence: TGTGCCAGCAGTTACAGTTCACCCCTCCACTTT. Its translation: CASSYSSPLHF.

This chain joins TRBV5-1 and TRBJ1-1, with D possibly being TRBD1 (6 bases). CDR3 length: 16 residues. Germline CDR1 is SGHRS and CDR2 is YFSETQ. Between the trimmed V and J ends, which lost 4 bases and 2 bases, there was a span of 18 bases. CDR3 region: CASSPRLGRGNTEAFF. DNA of the CDR3: TGCGCCAGCAGCCCGCGTCTCGGCAGGGGCAACACTGAAGCTTTCTTT.

V gene TRBV14 combines with J gene TRBJ1-1; D unresolved. Germline V gene data show CDR1 as SGHDN and CDR2 as FVKESK. V gave up 3 bases and J gave up 11 bases, with 13 bases separating them. The length of the CDR3 is 12 residues. The CDR3 region is CASSHGDLLAFF. The CDR3 nucleotides read TGTGCCAGCAGCCACGGGGATCTTTTGGCTTTCTTT.

This clonotype was detected ten times or more. The V gene is TRBV12-3 or TRBV12-4, the J gene TRBJ2-2; unclear D gene. The CDR3 has 15 residues. V was pared by 5 bases and J by 4 bases, with 14 bases between. CDR3 DNA sequence: TGTGCCAGCAGTACTACTTGGGCGCTCACCGGGGAGCTGTTTTTT. Its protein is CASSTTWALTGELFF.

In its sample, this clonotype was seen a few times. The chain is built from TRBV11-1 and TRBJ2-3; TRBD2 matches 12 bases. The ends lost 5 bases at V and 2 bases at J; junction bases unmatched: 5. Germline assignment: CDR1 SGHAT and CDR2 FQDESV (reference sequence). The CDR3 contains 16 residues. The CDR3 here is CASSPRLAGDTDTQYF. CDR3 coding DNA: TGTGCCAGCAGCCCTCGACTAGCGGGGGACACAGATACGCAGTATTTT.

This clonotype was found many times. This chain uses TRBV6-1 with TRBJ1-5, with 9 bases matching TRBD1. The germline gives CDR1 MNHNS, CDR2 SASEGT. J gave up 4 bases and V 6 bases, and 10 bases lay outside the gene matches. CDR3 size: 16 residues. Here the CDR3 reads CASREFGQGPNQPQHF. The CDR3 bases are TGTGCCAGCAGAGAGTTTGGACAGGGGCCGAATCAGCCCCAGCATTTT.

The sample holds many counts of this clonotype. This chain joins TRBV7-2 and TRBJ2-7; no clear D gene. V lost 5 bases and J 9 bases, leaving 26 bases between the germline ends. Germline V gene data show CDR1 as SGHTA and CDR2 as FQGNSA. This CDR3 contains 16 residues. The CDR3 sequence: CASSLSEDFPTTGQYF. CDR3 nucleotide sequence: TGTGCCAGCAGCCTAAGCGAGGATTTTCCTACGACTGGGCAGTACTTC.

The DNA of the CDR3 is TGTGCCAGCAGCACCGGGACAGAGAATTCACCCCTCCACTTT. Its translation: CASSTGTENSPLHF. The chain joins TRBV12-3 or TRBV12-4 to TRBJ1-6; 7 nucleotides agree with TRBD1. Trimming removed 6 bases from V and 7 bases from J; junction bases left unmatched: 6. The CDR3 runs to 14 residues.